One sample yielded the 17 T cell receptor beta chains listed below, sequenced in a study of OX40 agonist ivuxolimab in advanced cancers. Sequencing was performed with immunoSEQ multiplex PCR; in TCRdb, only in-frame clones are kept and a portion is missing. The profile shows about 44,000 clones, around 80% of them singletons. The sequencing here drew on CD4+ or CD8+ T cells sorted from blood, taken in a trial of the OX40 agonist ivuxolimab. The receptors originated from an adult with an advanced solid tumor such as melanoma, head and neck, liver or kidney cancer.

This chain uses TRBV21-1 with TRBJ2-3; TRBD1 reflects the table's D call only, with no check against the DNA. TRBV21-1 is classified as a pseudogene. This CDR3 contains 17 residues. The chain's CDR3 is CASSKPFLTGGPDTQYF. DNA of the CDR3: TGTGCCAGCAGCAAACCGTTTCTGACAGGGGGGCCAGATACGCAGTATTTT.

V is TRBV28 and J is TRBJ1-5, with D uncertain. The CDR3 has 12 amino acids. The germline gives CDR1 MDHEN, CDR2 SYDVKM. V was clipped by 5 bases and J by 4 bases, with 6 bases between them. The CDR3: CASSLLNQPQHF. CDR3 bases: TGTGCCAGCAGTCTCCTAAATCAGCCCCAGCATTTT. The full variable domain, completed using reference TRBV28 and TRBJ1-5, is DVKVTQSSRYLVKRTGEKVFLECVQDMDHENMFWYRQDPGLGLRLIYFSYDVKMKEKGDIPEGYSVSREKKERFSLILESASTNQTSMYLCASSLLNQPQHFGDGTRLSIL.

The CDR3 DNA reads TGTGCCAGCAGTTTCCCCCCCTACAATGAGCAGTTCTTC. Residues: CASSFPPYNEQFF. The chain recombines TRBV27 with TRBJ2-1; no firm D call. Trimming pared 3 bases from V and 2 bases from J, leaving 5 bases between. This CDR3 spans 13 amino acids. Per the germline V gene, CDR1 is MNHEY and CDR2 is SMNVEV (reference sequence).

The rearrangement joins TRBV19 to TRBJ2-1; no reliable D call. The CDR3 loop spans 15 amino acids. Germline CDR1 is LNHDA and CDR2 is SQIVND (reference sequence). V was cut by 3 bases and J by 3 bases, with 12 bases left in between. This chain's CDR3 is CASSMKRSIYNEQFF. The CDR3 DNA follows: TGTGCCAGTAGTATGAAAAGGTCCATCTACAATGAGCAGTTCTTC.

This chain links TRBV6-5 with TRBJ1-6; the match to TRBD1 covers 9 bases. Per the germline V gene, CDR1 is MNHEY and CDR2 is SVGAGI. This CDR3 comprises 15 residues. The junction had 5 bases not matched to a gene; V was cut back by 5 bases and J by 6 bases. The CDR3 loop is CASSPRDRVNSPLHF. The CDR3, as DNA: TGTGCCAGCAGTCCCCGGGACAGGGTTAATTCACCCCTCCACTTT.

The chain is built from TRBV7-9 and TRBJ2-3; D uncertain. Germline V gene sequence: CDR1 SEHNR, CDR2 FQNEAQ (reference sequence). V lost 1 base, J lost 2 bases, and 10 bases lay in between. The CDR3 contains 15 residues. The CDR3 sequence: CASSLGGANTDTQYF. The DNA for the CDR3 is TGTGCCAGCAGCTTAGGCGGAGCGAACACAGATACGCAGTATTTT. The whole variable domain, filled in from reference TRBV7-9 and TRBJ2-3, reads DTGVSQNPRHKITKRGQNVTFRCDPISEHNRLYWYRQTLGQGPEFLTYFQNEAQLEKSRLLSDRFSAERPKGSFSTLEIQRTEQGDSAMYLCASSLGGANTDTQYFGPGTRLTVL.

This clone was detected once. The chain has TRBV5-5 and TRBJ2-7; 8 nucleotides line up with TRBD2. Germline V lookup: CDR1 SGHKS, CDR2 YYEKEE (reference sequence). The V gene end was trimmed by 0 bases and the J gene end by 0 bases; junction bases not matched to a gene: 11. The CDR3 is 18 amino acids. The CDR3 sequence is CASSLEVMREALSYEQYF. The CDR3 bases are TGTGCCAGCAGCTTGGAGGTAATGCGGGAGGCCCTCTCCTACGAGCAGTACTTC.

The chain employs TRBV19 and TRBJ2-5, with 8 bases lining up with TRBD2. The ends lost 7 bases at V and 1 base at J; junction bases unmatched: 11. CDR1 is LNHDA and CDR2 is SQIVND in the germline V gene (reference sequence). The CDR3 extends over 16 amino acids. CDR3 in DNA: TGTGCCAGTACCCAAAGGCTAAGCGGGAGCCAAGAGACCCAGTACTTC. It codes for CASTQRLSGSQETQYF.

This clone showed up just once. V and J are TRBV5-4 and TRBJ2-7; 8 positions match TRBD1. J lost 6 bases, V lost 1 base, and 15 bases had no gene match. CDR1 is SGHNT and CDR2 is YYREEE in the germline V gene (reference sequence). The CDR3 contains 17 residues. CDR3 sequence reads: CASSLQSGTGKMSEQYF. The CDR3 DNA follows: TGTGCCAGCAGCTTGCAATCCGGGACAGGAAAGATGAGCGAGCAGTACTTC.

With regard to this clone: This specimen includes other DNA sequences encoding the same CDR3. This chain links TRBV7-9 with TRBJ1-2, with D possibly TRBD1 on 6 matching bases. CDR3 size: 12 residues. Trimming left V 1 base short and J 8 bases short, with 8 bases between. Germline V gene sequence: CDR1 SEHNR, CDR2 FQNEAQ (reference sequence). The CDR3 region has the DNA TGTGCCAGCAGCTTAGACAGGGCGGGCTACACCTTC. It codes for CASSLDRAGYTF.

The chain recombines TRBV10-1 with TRBJ2-7, with 7 nucleotides matching TRBD1. The CDR3 covers 13 residues. Germline V lookup: CDR1 WNHNN, CDR2 SYGVQD (reference sequence). V was pared by 6 bases and J by 3 bases, with 5 bases of the junction left unmatched. The CDR3: CASSSGQYYEQYF. The CDR3 region has the DNA TGCGCCAGCAGCTCGGGACAGTACTACGAGCAGTACTTC.

A remark on this clone: Mismatch with germline at one junction end may stem from a read error. This chain joins TRBV7-7 and TRBJ1-4, with 7 bases that match TRBD1. Germline CDR1 reads SSHAT; CDR2 reads FNYEAQ (reference sequence). The CDR3 length is 15 residues. The CDR3 reads CASRPRGRGLEKLFF. Written as DNA, the CDR3 is TGTGCTAGCAGGCCTCGGGGAAGGGGGCTGGAAAAACTGTTTTTT.

The rearrangement joins TRBV5-4 to TRBJ2-1; tentative D call: TRBD1 (5 bases). CDR3 length equals 13 residues. CDR1 and CDR2 (germline): SGHNT, YYREEE (reference sequence). V was pared by 5 bases and J by 5 bases, with 11 bases between. CDR3: CASRDTGDNEQFF. The DNA for the CDR3 is TGTGCCAGCAGGGATACAGGAGACAATGAGCAGTTCTTC.

This chain joins TRBV19 and TRBJ1-5; tentative D call: TRBD1 (5 bases). The CDR3 has 16 amino acids. The V end lost 5 bases, the J end lost 2 bases, and 16 bases lay between the germline ends. CDR1 LNHDA and CDR2 SQIVND come from the germline V gene (reference sequence). The CDR3 is CASSVTAPIGNQPQHF. For the CDR3, the DNA is TGTGCCAGTAGTGTGACAGCTCCTATTGGCAATCAGCCCCAGCATTTT. The complete variable domain, with remaining parts taken from reference TRBV19 and TRBJ1-5, reads DGGITQSPKYLFRKEGQNVTLSCEQNLNHDAMYWYRQDPGQGLRLIYYSQIVNDFQKGDIAEGYSVSREKKESFPLTVTSAQKNPTAFYLCASSVTAPIGNQPQHFGDGTRLSIL.

This clone was counted once. The chain links TRBV28 to TRBJ2-6; 7 positions agree with TRBD2. The CDR3 consists of 17 residues. Germline CDR1 and CDR2: MDHEN and SYDVKM. The ends lost 1 base at V and 0 bases at J; junction bases unmatched: 3. CDR3 sequence (DNA): TGTGCCAGCAGTTTATTCGGGGGGATCTCTGGGGCCAACGTCCTGACTTTC. Protein sequence: CASSLFGGISGANVLTF.

The CDR3 nucleotides are TGCAGTGCTAGTAAGGGGAATGAGCAGTTCTTC. Its protein is CSASKGNEQFF. The V call is TRBV20-1, the J call TRBJ2-1, with D perhaps TRBD1 (5 bases). V was shortened by 3 bases and J by 7 bases, with 7 bases between the two germline ends. Germline CDR1 reads DFQATT; CDR2 reads SNEGSKA (reference sequence). The CDR3 contains 11 residues.

The rearrangement links TRBV19 to TRBJ1-1, with unresolved D. V was shortened by 7 bases and J by 0 bases, with 15 bases between the two germline ends. CDR1 and CDR2 from the germline V gene are LNHDA and SQIVND (reference sequence). CDR3 size: 15 residues. CDR3 coding DNA: TGTGCCAGTATCCAATATCCGGGAGTGAACACTGAAGCTTTCTTT. The encoded protein is CASIQYPGVNTEAFF.